This is a list of T cell receptor beta chains from one sample in a study of radiotherapy plus CTLA-4 blockade in lung cancer. Repertoires were generated with immunoSEQ multiplex PCR, while TCRdb's copy carries only in-frame clones and drops some. In the table there are roughly 110,000 clones, more than 70% of which are singletons. This specimen was peripheral blood, taken from a patient treated with radiotherapy plus ipilimumab. The receptors were sampled from a human donor with non-small cell lung cancer that progressed on radiotherapy plus ipilimumab. Some clones in this sample may be carry-over from other donors' samples. CDR3s include the opening cysteine and the closing phenylalanine or tryptophan. The D gene is left open where the match is weak. For some rows the clone size is stated as once, few or many, or as a class when expanded; others skip it.

- | TRBJ2-7 | - | 14 | TRBV19 | TGTGCCAGTAGTGAAACCAGGTCCACCTACGAGCAGTACTTC | CASSETRSTYEQYF
- | TRBJ2-1 | - | 13 | TRBV7-7 | TGTGCTAGCAGCCCGGCTGGAAACAATGAGCAGTTCTTC | CASSPAGNNEQFF
- | TRBJ1-2 | - | 13 | TRBV6-5 | TGTGCCAGCAGTTATGCTAGGGAGGATGGCTACACCTTC | CASSYAREDGYTF
- | TRBJ1-3 | TRBD1 | 17 | TRBV4-3 | TGCGCCAGCAGCCTACTCGCCGAGACAGGGATTGGAAACACCATATATTTT | CASSLLAETGIGNTIYF
- | TRBJ1-1 | - | 14 | TRBV18 | TGTGCCAGCTCGCCGGACGTGCTGAACACTGAAGCTTTCTTT | CASSPDVLNTEAFF
once | TRBJ2-2 | TRBD1 | 16 | TRBV7-8 | TGTGCCAGCAGCTTAGGACTGAACAGGGGCACCGGGGAGCTGTTTTTT | CASSLGLNRGTGELFF
- | TRBJ2-5 | TRBD2 | 15 | TRBV6-5 | TGTGCCAGCAGCCCCAGGCGGGGGTGGAAAGAGACCCAGTACTTC | CASSPRRGWKETQYF
- | TRBJ2-3 | - | 16 | TRBV11-1 | TGTGCCAGCAGCTTAATTGGGCGTTACTCAACAGATACGCAGTATTTT | CASSLIGRYSTDTQYF
once | TRBJ2-3 | TRBD1 | 15 | TRBV16 | TGTGCCAGCAGCCCGCGTTCAGGGGGCGAGGATACGCAGTATTTT | CASSPRSGGEDTQYF
- | TRBJ2-5 | TRBD2 | 19 | TRBV4-2 | TGTGCTAGCAGCCAAGAGGGTCTAGCGGGGGGGCCGCGCACGGTAGCCCAGTACTTC | CASSQEGLAGGPRTVAQYF
- | TRBJ2-3 | - | 15 | TRBV6-1 | TGTGCCAGCAGCCACGGGACTCTAAACACAGATACGCAGTATTTT | CASSHGTLNTDTQYF
- | TRBJ1-1 | - | 15 | TRBV4-3 | TGCGCCAGCAGCCAAGATCGATTAGGGGTCACTGAAGCTTTCTTT | CASSQDRLGVTEAFF
- | TRBJ2-7 | - | 13 | TRBV19 | TGTGCCAGTAGTATCATCCCCAGGGTCGAGCAGTACTTC | CASSIIPRVEQYF
- | TRBJ1-4 | - | 17 | TRBV9 | TGTGCCAGCAGCAGACAGCCTCCAGGGGCAACTAATGAAAAACTGTTTTTT | CASSRQPPGATNEKLFF
- | TRBJ1-5 | - | 15 | TRBV19 | TGTGCCAGTAGTATAGCCAGTTATAGCAATCAGCCCCAGCATTTT | CASSIASYSNQPQHF
- | TRBJ2-1 | TRBD2 | 16 | TRBV5-1 | TGCGCCAGCAGCTTGACTAGCGGGGGGGTAGCTAATGAGCAGTTCTTC | CASSLTSGGVANEQFF
- | TRBJ2-1 | TRBD1 | 14 | TRBV4-3 | TGCGCCAGCAGCCAAGAGGGGACAGTCAATGAGCAGTTCTTC | CASSQEGTVNEQFF
- | TRBJ2-7 | - | 12 | TRBV6-5 | TGTGCCAGCGGGCTAACAGGACACGAGCAGTACTTC | CASGLTGHEQYF
- | TRBJ1-1 | - | 11 | TRBV7-9 | TGTGCCAGCAGCGTCACAGGGAACGCTTTCTTT | CASSVTGNAFF
- | TRBJ2-2 | - | 19 | TRBV7-2 | TGTGCCAGCAGCTTTGTCCTCACCCACATTGGCTTGGACACCGGGGAGCTGTTTTTT | CASSFVLTHIGLDTGELFF
- | TRBJ1-5 | - | 15 | TRBV7-6 | TGTGCCAGCAGCTTAGATCGGGGGCCCAATCAGCCCCAGCATTTT | CASSLDRGPNQPQHF
- | TRBJ1-3 | - | 17 | TRBV4-2 | TGTGCCAGCAGCCAAGGGGTGGCGGTTTACTCTGGAAACACCATATATTTT | CASSQGVAVYSGNTIYF
few | TRBJ2-7 | - | 17 | TRBV7-8 | TGTGCCAGCAGCGGGGGGTTGAGGGACAGATCCCCGAGCGGGCAGTACTTC | CASSGGLRDRSPSGQYF
- | TRBJ1-5 | - | 16 | TRBV19 | TGTGCCAGTAGTGTAGAGGCGAGCTTAACCCATCAGCCCCAGCATTTT | CASSVEASLTHQPQHF
- | TRBJ1-1 | - | 14 | TRBV5-1 | TGCGCCAGCAGCTTGATGGGGGCCTCCACTGAAGCTTTCTTT | CASSLMGASTEAFF
- | TRBJ2-3 | - | 13 | TRBV7-3 | TGTGCCAGCAGCATCGACCCAACGGGTACGCAGTATTTT | CASSIDPTGTQYF
- | TRBJ1-2 | - | 13 | TRBV6-5 | TGTGCCAGCAGTTATGGCGGCGACTATGGCTACACCTTC | CASSYGGDYGYTF
- | TRBJ2-4 | - | 15 | TRBV5-1 | TGCGCCAGCAGCTTGCTCACCTCCCGGGGTGGCATTCAGTACTTC | CASSLLTSRGGIQYF
once | TRBJ2-3 | TRBD1 | 16 | TRBV15 | TGTGCCACCAGCAGAGGGGGGACAGGGGGCGTAGATACGCAGTATTTT | CATSRGGTGGVDTQYF
- | TRBJ2-3 | - | 11 | TRBV4-2 | TGTGCCAGCAGCCAGATAGATACGCAGTATTTT | CASSQIDTQYF
- | TRBJ2-3 | - | 14 | TRBV7-3 | TGTGCCAGCAGCCCAAGGACAGAGGCAGATACGCAGTATTTT | CASSPRTEADTQYF
- | TRBJ1-5 | - | 14 | TRBV2 | TGTGCCAGCAGTGATGAGGGGGGAAATCAGCCCCAGCATTTT | CASSDEGGNQPQHF
- | TRBJ1-2 | - | 14 | TRBV25-1 | TGTGCCAGCAGTGAATATCGGGGGGCCTATGGCTACACCTTC | CASSEYRGAYGYTF
- | TRBJ2-7 | - | 14 | TRBV4-1 | TGCGCCAGCAGCCAAGAACTAGCTTCCTACGAGCAGTACTTC | CASSQELASYEQYF
- | TRBJ2-3 | TRBD1 | 14 | TRBV6-6 | TGTGCCAGCACCCAAGGACAGGGGACGGTTACGCAGTATTTT | CASTQGQGTVTQYF
- | TRBJ2-7 | TRBD1 | 16 | TRBV28 | TGTGCCAGCAGTACGGACAGGGAGCATAGGGTCTACGAGCAGTACTTC | CASSTDREHRVYEQYF
- | TRBJ1-1 | - | 15 | TRBV4-3 | TGCGCCAGCAGCCAAGCTGCGCTAACGAACACTGAAGCTTTCTTT | CASSQAALTNTEAFF
- | TRBJ1-2 | - | 13 | TRBV6-5 | TGTGCCAGCAGTGTTTCCCTCCGAGCTGGCTACACCTTC | CASSVSLRAGYTF
- | TRBJ1-6 | TRBD1 | 15 | TRBV6-1 | TGTGCCAGCAGCGAACAGGGGCCGGATAATTCACCCCTCCACTTT | CASSEQGPDNSPLHF
- | TRBJ2-7 | - | 16 | TRBV4-2 | TGTGCCAGCAGCCATACCCAGGGAGTTCCCACCTACGAGCAGTACTTC | CASSHTQGVPTYEQYF
- | TRBJ1-2 | TRBD1 | 14 | TRBV18 | TGTGCCAGCTCAGAGACAGGGAAGGACTATGGCTACACCTTC | CASSETGKDYGYTF
- | TRBJ2-7 | TRBD1 | 14 | TRBV6-5 | TGTGCCAGCAGCCGCCGGGACAGCACCTACGAGCAGTACTTC | CASSRRDSTYEQYF
once | TRBJ1-4 | TRBD1 | 13 | TRBV6-6 | TGTGCCAGCAACCTACAGGGGGTGGAAAAACTGTTTTTT | CASNLQGVEKLFF
few | TRBJ1-2 | - | 12 | TRBV29-1 | TGCAGCGTCGGCAGGGTAAGGGGAGGCTACACCTTC | CSVGRVRGGYTF
- | TRBJ1-1 | TRBD1 | 15 | TRBV5-1 | TGCGCCAGCAGCTTTATTGCAGGGGGATACACTGAAGCTTTCTTT | CASSFIAGGYTEAFF
- | TRBJ1-5 | TRBD1 | 16 | TRBV2 | TGTGCCAGCAGTTCGCTCTCCTATACAGGGGGGCAGCCCCAGCATTTT | CASSSLSYTGGQPQHF
- | TRBJ2-6 | TRBD1 | 19 | TRBV4-2 | TGTGCCAGCAGCCAAGAAGAAGGACAGGGGGGCTCTGGGGCCAACGTCCTGACTTTC | CASSQEEGQGGSGANVLTF
- | TRBJ2-7 | TRBD2 | 15 | TRBV6-5 | TGTGCCAGCAGTTACCGGGCGGGGGTCTTGGTCGAGCAGTACTTC | CASSYRAGVLVEQYF
medium-sized | TRBJ2-7 | - | 14 | TRBV14 | TGTGCCAGCAGCCAACCCGGCAGGGAACGCGAGCAGTACTTC | CASSQPGREREQYF
- | TRBJ2-7 | TRBD1 | 15 | TRBV7-2 | TGTGCCAGCAGCTCGAGGGGGCTAAGCTCCTACGAGCAGTACTTC | CASSSRGLSSYEQYF
- | TRBJ2-2 | TRBD1 | 17 | TRBV11-2 | TGTGCCAGCAGCTTAGGGAGACAGGGGGCATACCTCGGGGAGCTGTTTTTT | CASSLGRQGAYLGELFF
- | TRBJ2-6 | - | 16 | TRBV4-1 | TGCGCCAGCAGCCAAGACGGCAGCGCTGGGGCCAACGTCCTGACTTTC | CASSQDGSAGANVLTF
- | TRBJ1-4 | - | 14 | TRBV18 | TGTGCCAGCTCACCACCGTACGGGAATGAAAAACTGTTTTTT | CASSPPYGNEKLFF
- | TRBJ2-7 | TRBD1 | 15 | TRBV4-3 | TGCGCCAGCAGCCTAAGGGACAGGGAGATCTACGAGCAGTACTTC | CASSLRDREIYEQYF